The clone carrying this TCR beta chain was counted ten times or more. Trimming removed 4 bases from V and 3 bases from J, with 9 bases in between. The CDR3 has 13 amino acids. Germline assignment: CDR1 ENHRY and CDR2 SYGVKD. The data are from a study of Graves' ophthalmopathy and Graves' hyperthyroidism. Amplification of the TCR beta CDR3 regions used RNA transcripts (as template). HTBI-primed RT-PCR formed the first round, and a multiplex PCR formed the second. Using its own MiXCR run on the multiplex PCR reads, TCRdb lists one record per CDR3 protein. The data contain 200,000 to 250,000 distinct CDR3 sequences, around a fifth of them singletons.

The rearrangement links TRBV10-3 to TRBJ2-5; D is ambiguous. The sequencing input was peripheral blood. This clonotype was obtained from a woman aged 45-60 years with Graves' ophthalmopathy. The CDR3 loop reads CAISVMPEETQYF. The CDR3 DNA follows: TGTGCCATCAGTGTAATGCCCGAAGAGACCCAGTACTTC.